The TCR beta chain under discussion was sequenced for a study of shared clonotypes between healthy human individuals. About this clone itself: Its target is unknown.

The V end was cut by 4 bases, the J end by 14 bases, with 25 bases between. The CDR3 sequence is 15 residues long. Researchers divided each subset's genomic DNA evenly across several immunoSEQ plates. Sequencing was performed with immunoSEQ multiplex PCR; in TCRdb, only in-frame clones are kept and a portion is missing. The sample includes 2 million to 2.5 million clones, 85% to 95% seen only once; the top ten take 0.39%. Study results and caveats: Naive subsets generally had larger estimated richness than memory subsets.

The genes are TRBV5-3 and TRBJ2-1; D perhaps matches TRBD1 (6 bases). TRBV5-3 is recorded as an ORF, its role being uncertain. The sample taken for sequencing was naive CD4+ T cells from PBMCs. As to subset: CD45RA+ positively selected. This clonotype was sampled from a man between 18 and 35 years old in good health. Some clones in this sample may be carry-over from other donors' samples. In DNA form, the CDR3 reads TGTGCCAGAAGCGCGCCGCAGGGGTCCCAGCGCGAGGAGTTCTTC. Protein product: CARSAPQGSQREEFF.